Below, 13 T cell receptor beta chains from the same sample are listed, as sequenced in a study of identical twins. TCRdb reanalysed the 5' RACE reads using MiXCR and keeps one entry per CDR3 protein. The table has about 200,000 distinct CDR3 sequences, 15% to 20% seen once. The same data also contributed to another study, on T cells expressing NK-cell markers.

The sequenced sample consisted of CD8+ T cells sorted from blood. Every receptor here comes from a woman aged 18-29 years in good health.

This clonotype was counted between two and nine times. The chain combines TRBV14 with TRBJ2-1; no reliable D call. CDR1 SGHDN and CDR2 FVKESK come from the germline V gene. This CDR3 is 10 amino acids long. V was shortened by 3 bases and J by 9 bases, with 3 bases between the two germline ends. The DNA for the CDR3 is TGTGCCAGCAGCCAGTCTGAGCAGTTCTTC. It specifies CASSQSEQFF.

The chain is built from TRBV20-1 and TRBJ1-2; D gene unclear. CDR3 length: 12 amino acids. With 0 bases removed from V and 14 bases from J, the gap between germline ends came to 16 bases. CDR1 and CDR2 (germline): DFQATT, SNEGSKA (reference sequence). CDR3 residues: CSARDPAGVCTF. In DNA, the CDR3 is TGCAGTGCTAGAGATCCGGCCGGCGTTTGTACCTTC.

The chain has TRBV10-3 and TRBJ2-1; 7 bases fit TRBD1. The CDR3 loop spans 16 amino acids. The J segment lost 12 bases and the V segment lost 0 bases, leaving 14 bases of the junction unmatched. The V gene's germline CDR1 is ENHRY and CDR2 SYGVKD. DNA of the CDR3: TGTGCCATCAGTGAGTCAGACAGGGTCCCTAGAGATGTGCAGTTCTTC. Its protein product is CAISESDRVPRDVQFF.

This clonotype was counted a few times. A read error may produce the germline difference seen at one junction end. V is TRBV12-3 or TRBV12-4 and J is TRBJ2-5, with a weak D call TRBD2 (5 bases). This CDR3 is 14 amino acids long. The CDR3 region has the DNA TGTGCCAGCAGCCCCGCGGGCACACAAGGGACCCAGTACTTC. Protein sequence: CASSPAGTQGTQYF.

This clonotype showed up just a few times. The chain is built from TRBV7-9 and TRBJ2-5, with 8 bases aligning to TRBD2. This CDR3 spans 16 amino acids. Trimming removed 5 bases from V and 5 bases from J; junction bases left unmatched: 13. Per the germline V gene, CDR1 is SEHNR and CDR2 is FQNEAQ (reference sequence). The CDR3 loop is CASSILSGSDDETQYF. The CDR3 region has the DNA TGTGCCAGCAGCATCCTCAGCGGGAGTGATGATGAGACCCAGTACTTC.

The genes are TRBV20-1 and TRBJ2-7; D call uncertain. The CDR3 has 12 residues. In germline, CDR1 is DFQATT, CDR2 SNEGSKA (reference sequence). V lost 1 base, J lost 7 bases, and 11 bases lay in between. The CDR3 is CSARGAVWEQYF. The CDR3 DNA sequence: TGCAGTGCTAGAGGGGCAGTGTGGGAGCAGTACTTC.

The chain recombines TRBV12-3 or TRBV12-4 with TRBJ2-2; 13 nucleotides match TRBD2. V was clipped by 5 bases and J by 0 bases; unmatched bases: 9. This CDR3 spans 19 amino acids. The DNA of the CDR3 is TGTGCCAGCAGTCCGGGGACTAGCGGGAACGTCGCGAACACCGGGGAGCTGTTTTTT. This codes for CASSPGTSGNVANTGELFF.

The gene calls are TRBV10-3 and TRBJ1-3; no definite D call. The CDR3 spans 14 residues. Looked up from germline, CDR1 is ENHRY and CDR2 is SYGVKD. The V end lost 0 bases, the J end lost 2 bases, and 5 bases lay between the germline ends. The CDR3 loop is CAISESPAGNTIYF. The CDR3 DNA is TGTGCCATCAGTGAGTCACCAGCTGGAAACACCATATATTTT.

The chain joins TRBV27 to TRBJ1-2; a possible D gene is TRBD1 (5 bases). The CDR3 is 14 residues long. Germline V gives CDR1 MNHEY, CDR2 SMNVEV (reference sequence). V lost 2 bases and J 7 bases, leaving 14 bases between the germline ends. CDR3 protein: CASSLGQGGSGYTF. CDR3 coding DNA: TGTGCCAGCAGTTTAGGGCAGGGAGGTTCTGGCTACACCTTC.

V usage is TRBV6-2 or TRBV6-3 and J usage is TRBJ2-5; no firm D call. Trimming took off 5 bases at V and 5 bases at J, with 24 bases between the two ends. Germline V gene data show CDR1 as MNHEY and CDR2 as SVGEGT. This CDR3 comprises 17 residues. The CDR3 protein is CASSIFPETSLIETQYF. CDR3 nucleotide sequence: TGTGCCAGCAGTATTTTTCCGGAAACGAGTCTGATTGAGACCCAGTACTTC.

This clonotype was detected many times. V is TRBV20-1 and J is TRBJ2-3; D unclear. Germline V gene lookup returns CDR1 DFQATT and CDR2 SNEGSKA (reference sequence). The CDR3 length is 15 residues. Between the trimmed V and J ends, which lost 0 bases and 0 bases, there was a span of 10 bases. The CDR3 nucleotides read TGCAGTGCTAGAGAGGTTACAGCAAGCACAGATACGCAGTATTTT. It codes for CSAREVTASTDTQYF.

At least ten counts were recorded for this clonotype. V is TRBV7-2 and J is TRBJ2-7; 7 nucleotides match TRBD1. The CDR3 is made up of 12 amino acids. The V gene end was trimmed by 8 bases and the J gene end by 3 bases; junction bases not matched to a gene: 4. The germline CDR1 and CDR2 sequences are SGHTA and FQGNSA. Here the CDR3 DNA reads TGTGCCAGCCGACGGGACAGCTACGAGCAGTACTTC. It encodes CASRRDSYEQYF.

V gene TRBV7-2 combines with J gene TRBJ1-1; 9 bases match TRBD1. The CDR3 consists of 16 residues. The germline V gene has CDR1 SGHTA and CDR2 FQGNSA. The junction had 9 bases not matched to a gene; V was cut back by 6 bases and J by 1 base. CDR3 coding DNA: TGTGCCAGCAGGACCCGGGACAGGGCCCCGAACACTGAAGCTTTCTTT. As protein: CASRTRDRAPNTEAFF.